A single sample gave rise to the 11 T cell receptor beta chains below, sequenced in a study of blood T cells in healthy people across ages. A second PCR, run for about 7 to 12 cycles, used a sample-barcoded 5' primer plus a J-beta primer mix. One entry per CDR3 protein, called by TCRdb with MiXCR from the 5' RACE reads. The sample lists about 640,000 distinct CDR3 sequences, 58% occurring once. Source material: blood. Receptor source: a man aged 55 to 70 in good health.

This clonotype was detected a few times. The chain joins TRBV6-1 to TRBJ2-5; 8 bases agree with TRBD2. CDR3 length: 14 amino acids. Germline trimming cut 3 bases from V and 5 bases from J; bases unmatched to any gene: 5. Per germline, CDR1 MNHNS and CDR2 SASEGT. In DNA, the CDR3 is TGTGCCAGCAGTGACCGGGGGGGCCGTGAGACCCAGTACTTC. Amino acids: CASSDRGGRETQYF.

This rearrangement joins TRBV12-3 or TRBV12-4 to TRBJ2-6, with 8 bases that match TRBD1. This CDR3 comprises 17 residues. Trimming cost V 6 bases and J 3 bases; bases outside gene matches: 10. The CDR3 is CASRDRPQGVGANVLTF. CDR3 nucleotides: TGTGCCAGCAGGGACCGCCCACAGGGGGTTGGGGCCAACGTCCTGACTTTC.

The rearrangement uses TRBV5-1 and TRBJ1-1; no clear D. Trimming took 0 bases from V and 6 from J, leaving 15 bases between them. From germline, CDR1 is SGHRS and CDR2 YFSETQ. This CDR3 region has 15 residues. The CDR3, as DNA: TGCGCCAGCAGCTTGGAAGGGCCAGGCCCCTCTGAAGCTTTCTTT. It translates to CASSLEGPGPSEAFF.

V usage is TRBV6-1 and J usage is TRBJ2-1; 8 nucleotides align to TRBD2. The CDR3 runs 16 residues. Germline V gene data show CDR1 as MNHNS and CDR2 as SASEGT. The trim removed 4 bases at V and 0 bases at J, leaving 5 bases unmatched. The CDR3 DNA reads TGTGCCAGCAGTGGGGGCGGGGGGAGCTCCTACAATGAGCAGTTCTTC. Translating it yields CASSGGGGSSYNEQFF.

CDR3 protein: CATSRHSSGTNYGYTF. The CDR3 DNA is TGTGCCACCAGCAGACACAGTTCGGGGACTAACTATGGCTACACCTTC. V and J are TRBV15 and TRBJ1-2; D remains ambiguous. Deletions cut 2 bases from V and 0 bases from J, with 13 bases between. Per the germline V gene, CDR1 is LNHNV and CDR2 is YYDKDF (reference sequence). The CDR3 is 16 residues long.

The chain couples TRBV20-1 to TRBJ1-1; 7 bases agree with TRBD1. This CDR3 is built from 13 residues. The ends lost 6 bases at V and 1 base at J; junction bases unmatched: 5. Per germline, CDR1 DFQATT and CDR2 SNEGSKA (reference sequence). The CDR3 here is CSAPGQPNTEAFF. The CDR3, as DNA: TGCAGTGCCCCGGGACAGCCGAACACTGAAGCTTTCTTT.

This chain connects TRBV10-2 to TRBJ2-5; 10 bases match TRBD2. The V gene end was trimmed by 6 bases and the J gene end by 5 bases; junction bases not matched to a gene: 6. This CDR3 spans 14 amino acids. The V gene's germline CDR1 is WSHSY and CDR2 SAAADI. CDR3 in amino acids: CASRVAGGWETQYF. For the CDR3, the DNA is TGCGCCAGCAGGGTAGCGGGGGGATGGGAGACCCAGTACTTC.

This clonotype was counted a few times. The rearrangement uses TRBV29-1 and TRBJ2-1; TRBD2 agrees at 15 bases. This CDR3 has 16 residues. Germline CDR1 reads SQVTM; CDR2 reads ANQGSEA. The J segment lost 3 bases and the V segment lost 7 bases, leaving 7 bases of the junction unmatched. The CDR3 DNA reads TGCAGCGGCGGACTAGCGGGGGGGCGGGACTACAATGAGCAGTTCTTC. Amino acid sequence: CSGGLAGGRDYNEQFF.

The V and J genes are TRBV9 and TRBJ1-4, with D uncertain. Germline V CDR1 and CDR2: SGDLS, YYNGEE. CDR3 length: 15 residues. V was clipped by 0 bases and J by 5 bases, with 11 bases between them. The CDR3, as DNA: TGTGCCAGCAGCGTAGAAGTCCGAATAAATGAAAAACTGTTTTTT. It translates to CASSVEVRINEKLFF.

The chain couples TRBV5-1 to TRBJ1-1; D unclear. The CDR3 contains 14 residues. With 5 bases removed from V and 4 bases from J, the gap between germline ends came to 15 bases. Germline V lookup: CDR1 SGHRS, CDR2 YFSETQ. This CDR3 reads CASRQSVGTTEAFF. The DNA for the CDR3 is TGCGCCAGCAGGCAGTCGGTGGGAACCACTGAAGCTTTCTTT.

This clonotype was seen a few times. V gene TRBV3-1 combines with J gene TRBJ2-6, with D possibly being TRBD1 or TRBD2 (5 bases each). V was cut by 0 bases and J by 2 bases, with 8 bases left in between. Looked up from germline, CDR1 is LGHDT and CDR2 is YNNKEL (reference sequence). The CDR3 covers 16 residues. CDR3 DNA sequence: TGTGCCAGCAGCCAAGATCGGGGCGCTGGGGCCAACGTCCTGACTTTC. As protein: CASSQDRGAGANVLTF. Full variable domain (rest looked up from reference TRBV3-1 and TRBJ2-6): DTAVSQTPKYLVTQMGNDKSIKCEQNLGHDTMYWYKQDSKKFLKIMFSYNNKELIINETVPNRFSPKSPDKAHLNLHINSLELGDSAVYFCASSQDRGAGANVLTFGAGSRLTVL.